Shown below are 14 T cell receptor beta chains from a single sample sequenced in a study of cytomegalovirus exposure and HLA in healthy donors. Amplification used 60 Vbeta primers and 13 Jbeta primers. TCRdb keeps only in-frame clones here, not all; method: immunoSEQ multiplex PCR. Seen here are 200,000 to 250,000 clones, around 73% observed once, and the top ten hold just under 3%. The sequencing sample was made of PBMCs. The source is a woman under 40 in good health and CMV-seronegative.

The V gene is TRBV18, the J gene TRBJ2-1; 8 bases line up with TRBD2. The CDR3 extends over 16 amino acids. Germline-derived CDR1 and CDR2 are KGHSH and LQKENI. After removal of 4 bases from V and 9 bases from J, the junction contained 14 bases not matched to a gene. The CDR3 coding sequence is TGTGCCAGCTCACTCTCACCGGGACTAGTTGCGGGTGAGCAGTTCTTC. Amino acids: CASSLSPGLVAGEQFF.

This sequence joins TRBV2 and TRBJ1-6, with D unclear. Germline lookup yields CDR1 SNHLY and CDR2 FYNNEI. The CDR3 is 15 amino acids. V shed 4 bases and J shed 3 bases, with 10 bases lying between them. CDR3 in amino acids: CASSGSALYNSPLHF. The CDR3 DNA reads as TGTGCCAGCAGTGGAAGCGCGCTCTATAATTCACCCCTCCACTTT.

This clone has a handful of counts. This rearrangement joins TRBV5-1 to TRBJ2-1; 11 bases fit TRBD2. The germline V gene has CDR1 SGHRS and CDR2 YFSETQ. The CDR3 runs 16 residues. The trim removed 4 bases at V and 3 bases at J, leaving 6 bases unmatched. This chain's CDR3 is CASSGGLADYYNEQFF. The CDR3 coding sequence is TGCGCCAGCAGCGGGGGACTAGCGGACTACTACAATGAGCAGTTCTTC. The full variable domain, completed using reference TRBV5-1 and TRBJ2-1, is KAGVTQTPRYLIKTRGQQVTLSCSPISGHRSVSWYQQTPGQGLQFLFEYFSETQRNKGNFPGRFSGRQFSNSRSEMNVSTLELGDSALYLCASSGGLADYYNEQFFGPGTRLTVL.

The V gene is TRBV5-1, the J gene TRBJ2-7, with D possibly TRBD2 on 5 matching bases. V gave up 0 bases and J gave up 5 bases, with 12 bases separating them. The CDR3 contains 14 residues. CDR1 is SGHRS and CDR2 is YFSETQ in the germline V gene. Here the CDR3 DNA reads TGCGCCAGCAGCTTGGCCCAGCTCGGGGACGAGCAGTACTTC. Encoded protein: CASSLAQLGDEQYF. Using reference TRBV5-1 and TRBJ2-7 for the parts outside the CDR3, the full variable domain is KAGVTQTPRYLIKTRGQQVTLSCSPISGHRSVSWYQQTPGQGLQFLFEYFSETQRNKGNFPGRFSGRQFSNSRSEMNVSTLELGDSALYLCASSLAQLGDEQYFGPGTRLTVT.

This chain uses TRBV4-1 with TRBJ2-2; TRBD2 matches at 7 bases. This CDR3 region has 15 residues. Germline V gene data show CDR1 as MGHRA and CDR2 as YSYEKL. V trimming: 4 bases; J trimming: 4 bases; junction bases outside the gene matches: 6. CDR3 DNA sequence: TGCGCCAGCAGCCCCTTGGGGGGGGGCACCGGGGAGCTGTTTTTT. The encoded protein is CASSPLGGGTGELFF.

The chain recombines TRBV2 with TRBJ2-5; TRBD1 is a possible D gene (6 bases). Matching the DNA end better, TRBJ2-7 makes the J call doubtful. There are 15 residues in the CDR3. CDR1 and CDR2 (germline): SNHLY, FYNNEI. CDR3 in DNA: TGTGCCAGCAGAGAGTCTAGGGGGAGCTCCTACGAGCAGTACTTC. This sequence encodes CASRESRGSSYEQYF.

The CDR3 DNA sequence: TGTGCCACCAGCACCTTACATCCCGCCCTCTATGGCTACACCTTC. This gives the protein CATSTLHPALYGYTF. This chain links TRBV15 with TRBJ1-2; D remains unclear. This CDR3 region has 15 residues. Germline V lookup: CDR1 LNHNV, CDR2 YYDKDF (reference sequence). V dropped 4 bases and J dropped 4 bases, with 16 bases sitting between them.

J is TRBJ2-2 and V is TRBV7-2; D is ambiguous. This CDR3 has 14 residues. The germline V gene has CDR1 SGHTA and CDR2 FQGNSA. Trimming cost V 3 bases and J 1 base, with 6 bases left between them. Here the CDR3 DNA reads TGTGCCAGCAGCTTCTCTTTGAACACCGGGGAGCTGTTTTTT. Its protein product is CASSFSLNTGELFF.

This chain connects TRBV19 to TRBJ2-7; 7 nucleotides match TRBD2. Germline V CDR1 and CDR2: LNHDA, SQIVND (reference sequence). This CDR3 is 13 amino acids long. V trimming: 6 bases; J trimming: 4 bases; junction bases outside the gene matches: 6. The CDR3 here is CASSPAGEYEQYF. The CDR3 nucleotides are TGTGCCAGTAGCCCGGCGGGAGAGTACGAGCAGTACTTC.

The gene calls are TRBV15 and TRBJ1-4; the D is unclear. The CDR3 consists of 14 residues. V dropped 1 base and J dropped 4 bases, with 7 bases sitting between them. Germline assignment: CDR1 LNHNV and CDR2 YYDKDF (reference sequence). The CDR3 sequence: CATSRGGDNEKLFF. For the CDR3, the DNA is TGTGCCACCAGCAGAGGAGGTGATAATGAAAAACTGTTTTTT.

The chain links TRBV6-6 to TRBJ1-4; 10 bases agree with TRBD1. This CDR3 has 15 residues. Germline V gene sequence: CDR1 MNHNY, CDR2 SVGAGI (reference sequence). With 5 bases clipped from V and 7 bases from J, the junction kept 7 bases outside the gene matches. CDR3 DNA sequence: TGTGCCAGCAGTCGACAGGGGGCGCGAGGTGAAAAACTGTTTTTT. The encoded protein is CASSRQGARGEKLFF.

The chain uses TRBV9 and TRBJ1-2, with 8 bases aligning to TRBD1. The trim removed 3 bases at V and 4 bases at J, leaving 8 bases unmatched. Germline V gene lookup returns CDR1 SGDLS and CDR2 YYNGEE. There are 15 residues in the CDR3. CDR3 region: CASSATGGWSYGYTF. The CDR3 DNA reads TGTGCCAGCAGCGCAACAGGGGGATGGTCCTATGGCTACACCTTC. The entire variable domain, with the rest obtained from reference TRBV9 and TRBJ1-2, is as follows: DSGVTQTPKHLITATGQRVTLRCSPRSGDLSVYWYQQSLDQGLQFLIQYYNGEERAKGNILERFSAQQFPDLHSELNLSSLELGDSALYFCASSATGGWSYGYTFGSGTRLTVV.

The V gene is TRBV10-1, the J gene TRBJ2-3; possible D gene TRBD1, 6 bases. The germline V gene encodes CDR1 WNHNN and CDR2 SYGVQD (reference sequence). The germline V and J ends were trimmed by 4 bases and 3 bases, with 11 bases remaining between them. The CDR3 sequence is 14 residues long. Here the CDR3 DNA reads TGCGCCAGCAGTGTGGGACACAATACAGATACGCAGTATTTT. Translating it yields CASSVGHNTDTQYF.

The chain has TRBV6-6 and TRBJ1-2, with 9 bases identical to TRBD1. CDR3 length: 14 amino acids. Germline V gene lookup returns CDR1 MNHNY and CDR2 SVGAGI (reference sequence). The junction had 11 bases not matched to a gene; V was cut back by 11 bases and J by 4 bases. The CDR3 DNA reads TGTGCCGGCTATTCGACAGGGGGTTCCTATGGCTACACCTTC. It yields the protein CAGYSTGGSYGYTF.